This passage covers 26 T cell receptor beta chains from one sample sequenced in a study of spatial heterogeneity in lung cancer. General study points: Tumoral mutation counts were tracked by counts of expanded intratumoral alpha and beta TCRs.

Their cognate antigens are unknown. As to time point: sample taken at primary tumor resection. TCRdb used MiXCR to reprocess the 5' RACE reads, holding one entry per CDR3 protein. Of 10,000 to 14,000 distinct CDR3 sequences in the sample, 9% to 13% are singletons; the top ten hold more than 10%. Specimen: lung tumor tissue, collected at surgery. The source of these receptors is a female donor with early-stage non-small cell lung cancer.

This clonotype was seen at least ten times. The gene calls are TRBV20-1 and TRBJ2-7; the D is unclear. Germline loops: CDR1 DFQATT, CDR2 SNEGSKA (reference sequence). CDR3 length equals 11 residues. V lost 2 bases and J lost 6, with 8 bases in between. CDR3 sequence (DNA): TGCAGTGCTAGATCCGGGTTCGAGCAGTACTTC. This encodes CSARSGFEQYF.

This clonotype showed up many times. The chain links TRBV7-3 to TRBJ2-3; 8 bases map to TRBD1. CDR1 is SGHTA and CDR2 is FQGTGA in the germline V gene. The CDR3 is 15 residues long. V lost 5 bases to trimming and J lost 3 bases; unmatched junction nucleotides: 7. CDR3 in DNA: TGTGCCAGCAGCGGACAGGGCAGTCCGACAGATACGCAGTATTTT. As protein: CASSGQGSPTDTQYF.

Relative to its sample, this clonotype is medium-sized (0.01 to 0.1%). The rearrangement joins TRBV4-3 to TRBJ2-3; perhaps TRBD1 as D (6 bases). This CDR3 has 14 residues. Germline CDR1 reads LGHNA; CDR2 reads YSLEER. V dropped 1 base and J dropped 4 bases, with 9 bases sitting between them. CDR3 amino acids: CASSQVSGADTQYF. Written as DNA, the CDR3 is TGCGCCAGCAGCCAAGTTTCAGGGGCAGATACGCAGTATTTT.

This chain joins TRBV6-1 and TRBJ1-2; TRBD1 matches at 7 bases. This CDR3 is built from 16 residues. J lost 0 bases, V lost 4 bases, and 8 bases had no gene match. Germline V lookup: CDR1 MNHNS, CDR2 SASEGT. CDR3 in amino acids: CASSGQRQGPNYGYTF. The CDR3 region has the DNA TGTGCCAGCAGTGGCCAGCGACAGGGCCCTAACTATGGCTACACCTTC.

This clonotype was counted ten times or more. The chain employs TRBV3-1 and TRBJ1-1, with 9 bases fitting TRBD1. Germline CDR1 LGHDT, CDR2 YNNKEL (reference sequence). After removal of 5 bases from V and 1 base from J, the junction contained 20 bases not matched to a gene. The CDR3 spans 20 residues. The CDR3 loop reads CASSFRRGVTGGKKNTEAFF. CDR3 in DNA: TGTGCCAGCAGCTTTAGGCGCGGGGTGACAGGGGGTAAGAAGAACACTGAAGCTTTCTTT.

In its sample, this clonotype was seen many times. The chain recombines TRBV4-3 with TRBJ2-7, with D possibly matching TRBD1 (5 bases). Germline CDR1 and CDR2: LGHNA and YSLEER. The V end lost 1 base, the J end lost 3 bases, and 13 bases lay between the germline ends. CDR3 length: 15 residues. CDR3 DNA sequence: TGCGCCAGCAGCCAAGGGCAGGGTTCCTACTACGAGCAGTACTTC. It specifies CASSQGQGSYYEQYF.

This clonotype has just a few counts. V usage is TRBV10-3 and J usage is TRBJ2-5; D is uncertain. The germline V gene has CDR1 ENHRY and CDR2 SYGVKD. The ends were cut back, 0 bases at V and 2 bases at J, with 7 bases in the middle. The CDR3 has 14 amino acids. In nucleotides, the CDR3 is TGTGCCATCAGTGAGTCAACAGCACAAGAGACCCAGTACTTC. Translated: CAISESTAQETQYF.

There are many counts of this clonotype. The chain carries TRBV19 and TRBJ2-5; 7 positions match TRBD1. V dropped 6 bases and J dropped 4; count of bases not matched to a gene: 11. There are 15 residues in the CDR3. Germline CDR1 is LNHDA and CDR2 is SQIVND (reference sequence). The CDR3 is CASSPAGGVGETQYF. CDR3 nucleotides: TGTGCCAGTAGCCCCGCAGGGGGAGTTGGAGAGACCCAGTACTTC.

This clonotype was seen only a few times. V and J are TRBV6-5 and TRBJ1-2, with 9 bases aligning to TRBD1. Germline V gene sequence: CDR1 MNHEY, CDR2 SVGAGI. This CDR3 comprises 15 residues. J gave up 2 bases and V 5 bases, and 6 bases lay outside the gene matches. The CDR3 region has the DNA TGTGCCAGCAGTGCGGCCGGGACAGGGAACTATGGCTACACCTTC. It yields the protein CASSAAGTGNYGYTF.

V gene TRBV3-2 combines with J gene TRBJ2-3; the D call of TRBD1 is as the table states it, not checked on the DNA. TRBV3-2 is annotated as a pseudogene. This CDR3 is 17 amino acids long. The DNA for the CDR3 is TGTGCCAGCAGCCAAGATCAACGGACAGGGCGTCTCGATACGCAGTATTTT. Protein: CASSQDQRTGRLDTQYF.

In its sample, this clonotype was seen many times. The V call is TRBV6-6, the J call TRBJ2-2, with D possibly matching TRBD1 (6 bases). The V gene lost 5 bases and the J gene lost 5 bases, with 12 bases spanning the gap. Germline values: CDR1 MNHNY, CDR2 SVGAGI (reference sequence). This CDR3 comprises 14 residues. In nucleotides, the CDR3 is TGTGCCAGCAGTCCACAGGGTTCTACCGGGGAGCTGTTTTTT. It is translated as CASSPQGSTGELFF.

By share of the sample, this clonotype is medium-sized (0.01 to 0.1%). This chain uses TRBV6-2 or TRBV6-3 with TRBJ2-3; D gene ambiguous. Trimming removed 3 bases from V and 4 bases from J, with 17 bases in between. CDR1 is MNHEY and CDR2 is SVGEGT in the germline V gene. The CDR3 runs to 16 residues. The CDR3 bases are TGTGCCAGCAGTTATCCAACCGATAGAATCGCAGATACGCAGTATTTT. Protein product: CASSYPTDRIADTQYF.

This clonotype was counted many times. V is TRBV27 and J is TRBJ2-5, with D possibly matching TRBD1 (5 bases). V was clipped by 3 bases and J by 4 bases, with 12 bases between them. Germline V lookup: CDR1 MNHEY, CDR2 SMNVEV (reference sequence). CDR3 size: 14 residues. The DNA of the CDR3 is TGTGCCAGCAGTTTGGCAGGGCTTGGAGAGACCCAGTACTTC. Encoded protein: CASSLAGLGETQYF.

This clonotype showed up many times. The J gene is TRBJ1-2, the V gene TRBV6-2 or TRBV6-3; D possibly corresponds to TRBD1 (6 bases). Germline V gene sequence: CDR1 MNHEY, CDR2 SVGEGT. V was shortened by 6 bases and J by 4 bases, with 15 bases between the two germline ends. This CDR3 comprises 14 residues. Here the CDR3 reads CASSRDTVIYGYTF. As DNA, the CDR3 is TGTGCCAGCAGCCGGGACACGGTGATCTATGGCTACACCTTC.

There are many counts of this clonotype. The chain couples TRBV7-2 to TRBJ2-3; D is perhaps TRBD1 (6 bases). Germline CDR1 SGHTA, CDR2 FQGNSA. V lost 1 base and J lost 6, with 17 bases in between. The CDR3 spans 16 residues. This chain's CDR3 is CASSLEGTGRFDTQYF. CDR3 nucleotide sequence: TGTGCCAGCAGCTTAGAGGGTACAGGGCGGTTCGATACGCAGTATTTT.

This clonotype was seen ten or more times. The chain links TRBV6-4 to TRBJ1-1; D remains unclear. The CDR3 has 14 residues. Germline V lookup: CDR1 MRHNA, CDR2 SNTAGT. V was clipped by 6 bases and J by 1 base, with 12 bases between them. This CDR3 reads CASSPSQGNTEAFF. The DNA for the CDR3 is TGTGCCAGCAGCCCGAGCCAAGGGAACACTGAAGCTTTCTTT.

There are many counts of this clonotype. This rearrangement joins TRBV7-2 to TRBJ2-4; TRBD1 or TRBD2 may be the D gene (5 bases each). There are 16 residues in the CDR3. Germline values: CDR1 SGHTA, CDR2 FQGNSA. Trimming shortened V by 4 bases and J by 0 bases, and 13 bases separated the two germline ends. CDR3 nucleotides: TGTGCCAGCAGCTCCTCTCCGGGGCTAGCCAAAAACATTCAGTACTTC. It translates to CASSSSPGLAKNIQYF.

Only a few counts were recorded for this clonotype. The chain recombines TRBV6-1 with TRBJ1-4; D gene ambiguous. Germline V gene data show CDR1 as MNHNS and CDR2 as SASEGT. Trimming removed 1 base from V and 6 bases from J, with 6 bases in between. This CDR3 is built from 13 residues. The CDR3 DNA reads TGTGCCAGCAGTGAAGTCTCCGATGAAAAACTGTTTTTT. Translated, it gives CASSEVSDEKLFF.

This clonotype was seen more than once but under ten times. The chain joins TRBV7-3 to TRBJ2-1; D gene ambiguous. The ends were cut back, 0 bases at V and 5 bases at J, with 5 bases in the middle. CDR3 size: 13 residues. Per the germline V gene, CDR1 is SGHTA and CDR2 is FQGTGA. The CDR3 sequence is CASSLTVDNEQFF. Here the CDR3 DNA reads TGTGCCAGCAGCTTAACAGTGGACAATGAGCAGTTCTTC.

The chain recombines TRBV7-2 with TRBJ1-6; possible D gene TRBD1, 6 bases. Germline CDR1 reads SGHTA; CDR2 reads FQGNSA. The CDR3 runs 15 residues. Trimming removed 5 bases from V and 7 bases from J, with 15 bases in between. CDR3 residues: CASSPWTDPNSPLHF. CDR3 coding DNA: TGTGCCAGCAGCCCGTGGACAGACCCCAATTCACCCCTCCACTTT.

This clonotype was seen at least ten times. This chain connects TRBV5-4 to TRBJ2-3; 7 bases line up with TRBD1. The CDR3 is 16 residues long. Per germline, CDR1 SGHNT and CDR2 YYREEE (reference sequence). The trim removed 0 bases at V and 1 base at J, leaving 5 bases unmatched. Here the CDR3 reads CASSLATGVGTDTQYF. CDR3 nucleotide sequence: TGTGCCAGCAGCTTGGCAACAGGGGTTGGCACAGATACGCAGTATTTT.

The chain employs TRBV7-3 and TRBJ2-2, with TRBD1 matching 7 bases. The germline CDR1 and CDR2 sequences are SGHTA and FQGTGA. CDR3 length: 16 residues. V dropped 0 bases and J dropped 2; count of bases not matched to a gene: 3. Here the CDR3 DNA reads TGTGCCAGCAGCTTAACCCGGGACAGCAACACCGGGGAGCTGTTTTTT. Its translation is CASSLTRDSNTGELFF.

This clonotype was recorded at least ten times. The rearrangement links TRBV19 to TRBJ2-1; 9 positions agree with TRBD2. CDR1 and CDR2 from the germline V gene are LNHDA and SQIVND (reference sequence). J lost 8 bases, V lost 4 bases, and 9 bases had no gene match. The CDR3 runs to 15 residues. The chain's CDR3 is CASSTQPGLAYEQFF. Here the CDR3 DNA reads TGTGCCAGTAGTACCCAACCGGGACTAGCCTATGAGCAGTTCTTC.

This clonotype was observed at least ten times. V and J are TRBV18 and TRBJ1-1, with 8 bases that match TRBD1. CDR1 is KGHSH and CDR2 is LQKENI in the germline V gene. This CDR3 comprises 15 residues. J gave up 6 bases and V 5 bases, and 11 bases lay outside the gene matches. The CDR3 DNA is TGTGCCAGCTCATCTCAGGGGGCAAGCGATGCTGAAGCTTTCTTT. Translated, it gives CASSSQGASDAEAFF.

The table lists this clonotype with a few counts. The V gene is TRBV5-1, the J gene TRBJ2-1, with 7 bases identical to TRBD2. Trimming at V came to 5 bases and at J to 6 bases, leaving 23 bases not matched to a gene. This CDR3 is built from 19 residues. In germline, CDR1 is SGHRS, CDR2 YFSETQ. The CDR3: CASSSPSAGTTVQSNEQFF. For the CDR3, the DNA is TGCGCCAGCAGTTCGCCCTCAGCCGGGACTACGGTTCAATCCAATGAGCAGTTCTTC.

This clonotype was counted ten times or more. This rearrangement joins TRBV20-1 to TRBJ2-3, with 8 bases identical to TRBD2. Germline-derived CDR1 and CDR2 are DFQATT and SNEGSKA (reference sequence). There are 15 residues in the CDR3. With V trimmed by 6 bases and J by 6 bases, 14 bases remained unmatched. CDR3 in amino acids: CSAPPRGGRSDTQYF. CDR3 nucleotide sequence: TGCAGTGCCCCGCCCCGGGGGGGCCGTTCGGATACGCAGTATTTT.